Below, one T cell receptor beta chain is given with its context. Trimming removed 0 bases at V and 0 bases at J, with 11 bases between. This CDR3 has 16 amino acids. CDR1 is LGHNA and CDR2 is YSLEER in the germline V gene. The data were obtained in a study of blood T cell repertoires in COVID-19. Original methodology: Amplification of reference gene primers provided the estimated nucleated cell counts. Clones were sequenced by immunoSEQ multiplex PCR, and TCRdb holds only the in-frame ones, with some missing. V, J and clone size reflect that table, while D and trimming were determined from the DNA. The sample lists approximately 150,000 clones, approximately 83% occurring once.

The sequence derives from an elderly woman with acute or convalescent COVID-19. This rearrangement joins TRBV4-3 to TRBJ1-2; tentative D call: TRBD1 (5 bases). The sample was peripheral blood. The CDR3 reads CASSQERGGANYGYTF. The DNA for the CDR3 is TGCGCCAGCAGCCAAGAACGTGGGGGGGCTAACTATGGCTACACCTTC.